This TCR beta chain was documented in a study of T cells after yellow fever vaccination. In TCRdb, the 5' RACE reads were re-called with MiXCR into one record per CDR3 protein. Of hundreds of thousands of distinct CDR3 sequences in the sample, approximately 10% were seen once. This CDR3 is 15 amino acids long. With 6 bases removed from V and 0 bases from J, the gap between germline ends came to 14 bases. Germline V gives CDR1 SGHTA, CDR2 FQGNSA. The genes are TRBV7-2 and TRBJ1-2; D is unclear. The material was PBMCs, obtained on the day of the first yellow fever vaccination. The receptor was isolated from a man aged 18-30 years who received the YFV17D yellow fever vaccine. In nucleotides, the CDR3 is TGTGCCAGCAGGGACTATGGGGAATCTAACTATGGCTACACCTTC. Its protein is CASRDYGESNYGYTF.